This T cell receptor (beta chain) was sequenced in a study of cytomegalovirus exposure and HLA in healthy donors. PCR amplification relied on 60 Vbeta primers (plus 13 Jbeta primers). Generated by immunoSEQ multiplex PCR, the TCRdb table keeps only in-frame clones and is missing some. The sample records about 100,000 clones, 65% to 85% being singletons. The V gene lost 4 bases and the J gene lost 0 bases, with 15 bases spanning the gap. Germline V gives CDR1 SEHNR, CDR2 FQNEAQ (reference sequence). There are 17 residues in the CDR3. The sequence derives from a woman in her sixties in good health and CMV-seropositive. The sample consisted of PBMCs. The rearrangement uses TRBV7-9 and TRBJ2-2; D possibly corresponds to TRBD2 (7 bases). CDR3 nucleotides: TGTGCCAGCAGCTCTGGGGGGGGCTCCTCGAACACCGGGGAGCTGTTTTTT. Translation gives CASSSGGGSSNTGELFF.